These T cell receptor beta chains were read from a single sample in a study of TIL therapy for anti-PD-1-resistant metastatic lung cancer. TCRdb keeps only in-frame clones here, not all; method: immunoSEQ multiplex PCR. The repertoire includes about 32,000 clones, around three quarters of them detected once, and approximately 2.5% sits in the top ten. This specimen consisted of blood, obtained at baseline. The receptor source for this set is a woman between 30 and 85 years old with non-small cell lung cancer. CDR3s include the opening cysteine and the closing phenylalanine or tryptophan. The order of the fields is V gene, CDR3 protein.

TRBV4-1 CASSQVDLGLAGGHEQFF
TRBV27 CASSSPQPSGSNTGELFF
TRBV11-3 CASSLSGTSGSIEQFF
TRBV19 CASSDGYGKNIQYF
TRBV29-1 CSVDGTGGNYGYTF
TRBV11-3 CASSLLPSGSPTGELFF
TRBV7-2 CASSPNTDTQYF
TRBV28 CASSRQLNYGYTF
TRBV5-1 CASSLGGGGDTQYF
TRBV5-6 CASSLGLGGNNEQFF
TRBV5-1 CASRPTSGRSYEQYF
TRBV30 CAWSAAGENVKYF
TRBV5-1 CASSLRGPDNNEQFF
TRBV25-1 CASSETHEQYF
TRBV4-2 CASSQSTSGSSDTQYF
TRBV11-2 CASSGRVLRSGANVLTF
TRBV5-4 CASSLKTNNEQFF
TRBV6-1 CASSGRGGDYGYTF
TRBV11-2 CASHLSGRETQYF
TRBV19 CASSIGRVIEPQHF
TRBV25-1 CASSGQDNTDTQYF
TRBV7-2 CASSQRHSGGYTDTQYF
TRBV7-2 CASSRFRGSITGELFF
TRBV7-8 CASSLVVAGYTQYF
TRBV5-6 CASSSPFHHSYEQYF
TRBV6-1 CASTLRLEDQYF
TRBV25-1 CASSRPGEETDTQYF
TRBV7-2 CASSLILTEAFF
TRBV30 CAWTPGTGYNSPLHF
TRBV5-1 CASSSLAGMPFNYGYTF
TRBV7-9 CASSGQGGGYEQYF
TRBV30 CAWNGGDTEAFF
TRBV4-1 CASRPHSGNTIYF
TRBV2 CASRSTGPYGYTF
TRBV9 CASSLGTSGRTGELFF
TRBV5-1 CASHGNMGGSNEQFF
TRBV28 CASRGDYGYTF
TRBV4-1 CASSQGRESTGELFF